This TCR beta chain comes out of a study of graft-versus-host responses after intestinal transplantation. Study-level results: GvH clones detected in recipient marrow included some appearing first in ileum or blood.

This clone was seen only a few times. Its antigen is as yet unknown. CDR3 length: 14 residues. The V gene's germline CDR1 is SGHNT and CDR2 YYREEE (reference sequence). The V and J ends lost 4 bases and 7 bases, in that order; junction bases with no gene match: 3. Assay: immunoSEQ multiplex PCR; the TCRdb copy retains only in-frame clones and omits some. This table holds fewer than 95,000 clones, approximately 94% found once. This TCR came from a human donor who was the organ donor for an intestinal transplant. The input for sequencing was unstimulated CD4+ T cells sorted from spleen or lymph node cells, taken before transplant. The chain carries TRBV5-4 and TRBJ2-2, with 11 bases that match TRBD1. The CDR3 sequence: CASSRGQGVGELFF. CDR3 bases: TGTGCCAGCAGCAGGGGACAGGGGGTCGGGGAGCTGTTTTTT. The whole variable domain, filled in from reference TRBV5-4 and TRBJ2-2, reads ETGVTQSPTHLIKTRGQQVTLRCSSQSGHNTVSWYQQALGQGPQFIFQYYREEENGRGNFPPRFSGLQFPNYSSELNVNALELDDSALYLCASSRGQGVGELFFGEGSRLTVL.